This TCR beta chain was sequenced during a study of shared clonotypes between healthy human individuals. The ends were cut back, 3 bases at V and 2 bases at J, with 11 bases in the middle. In germline, CDR1 is SGHTA, CDR2 FQGNSA. CDR3 length: 14 residues. The assay was immunoSEQ multiplex PCR, and TCRdb's table has in-frame clones only and misses some. Altogether just under 350,000 clones are present, around four fifths being singletons, with the ten largest covering 8% to 13%. The specimen was memory CD4+ T cells sorted from blood. Subset of the sample: CD45RA-negative fraction. The chain employs TRBV7-2 and TRBJ2-7; D is possibly TRBD1 or TRBD2 (5 bases each). The TCR sequence derives from a man aged 30 to 39 in good health. The CDR3 region has the DNA TGTGCCAGCAGCTTCGAAAGGGGACCCTACGAGCAGTACTTC. Amino acids: CASSFERGPYEQYF.